What follows describes a single TCR beta chain. Its antigen is not known. TCRdb keeps only in-frame clones here, not all; method: immunoSEQ multiplex PCR. The sample has about 2 million clones, approximately 94% seen once. The sample is drawn from a study of shared clonotypes between healthy human individuals. As for the study in general: Each donor's CD4 naive and CD4 memory cells filled three plates apiece, CD8 naive two, and CD8 memory one. Study results and caveats: The study sampled only blood, and tissue repertoires likely differ.

This CDR3 contains 13 residues. Trimming cost V 6 bases and J 7 bases, with 15 bases left between them. Germline CDR1 is WSHSY and CDR2 is SAAADI. Naive-designated CD8 cells lacked CD45RO, were positively enriched for CCR7, and omitted terminally differentiated effector memory CD45RA+ cells. V usage is TRBV10-2 and J usage is TRBJ1-1; D not certain. This TCR was sampled from a man aged 18 to 30 in good health. Sequenced: naive CD8+ T cells sorted from blood. The CDR3 sequence: CASSPQWAVEAFF. The CDR3, as DNA: TGCGCCAGCAGCCCCCAGTGGGCGGTTGAAGCTTTCTTT.